These 24 T cell receptor beta chains came from one sample sequenced in a study of CD8 T cells in ankylosing spondylitis. Via MiXCR, TCRdb re-called the 5' RACE reads, giving one row per CDR3 protein. The table lists approximately 110,000 distinct CDR3 sequences, 24% of them singletons, with roughly 12% in the top ten. Specimen: synovial fluid, either unsorted or a sorted T cell fraction (not recorded which). These receptors originate from a male donor with ankylosing spondylitis.

In this sample, this clonotype turned up a few times. This chain joins TRBV7-7 and TRBJ2-5; D is unresolved. The germline V gene has CDR1 SSHAT and CDR2 FNYEAQ (reference sequence). This CDR3 has 16 amino acids. V lost 1 base and J lost 2, with 14 bases in between. The CDR3: CASSLGRTVGQETQYF. The DNA of the CDR3 is TGTGCCAGCAGCTTAGGACGTACCGTAGGGCAAGAGACCCAGTACTTC. Looking up the rest from reference TRBV7-7 and TRBJ2-5 gives the full variable domain: GAGVSQSPRYKVTKRGQDVTLRCDPISSHATLYWYQQALGQGPEFLTYFNYEAQPDKSGLPSDRFSAERPEGSISTLTIQRTEQRDSAMYRCASSLGRTVGQETQYFGPGTRLLVL.

At least ten counts were recorded for this clonotype. The CDR3 protein is CATSEGVQPQHF. DNA for the CDR3: TGTGCCACCAGTGAAGGGGTTCAGCCCCAGCATTTT. The J gene is TRBJ1-5, the V gene TRBV24-1; D may be TRBD1 (5 bases). Trimming shortened V by 4 bases and J by 6 bases, and 6 bases separated the two germline ends. CDR3 length: 12 residues. Germline V gene lookup returns CDR1 KGHDR and CDR2 SFDVKD.

CDR3 nucleotide sequence: TGTGCCAGCAGCTTAGGCGACTCAGATACGCAGTATTTT. It encodes CASSLGDSDTQYF. V gene TRBV7-6 combines with J gene TRBJ2-3, with D unresolved. CDR1 and CDR2 (germline): SGHVS, FNYEAQ. Trimming shortened V by 1 base and J by 4 bases, and 6 bases separated the two germline ends. The CDR3 contains 13 residues.

The V call is TRBV6-1, the J call TRBJ1-5; a possible D gene is TRBD1 (6 bases). Between the trimmed V and J ends, which lost 1 base and 7 bases, there was a span of 11 bases. The V gene's germline CDR1 is MNHNS and CDR2 SASEGT. This CDR3 is 14 amino acids long. The CDR3 spells CASSEGGRGQPQHF. CDR3 DNA sequence: TGTGCCAGCAGTGAAGGGGGCAGGGGACAGCCCCAGCATTTT.

The chain carries TRBV29-1 and TRBJ1-1; a weak D match, TRBD1 (5 bases). V dropped 3 bases and J dropped 3 bases, with 11 bases sitting between them. The germline V gene has CDR1 SQVTM and CDR2 ANQGSEA. This CDR3 is 13 amino acids long. The CDR3, as DNA: TGCAGCGTTGAGGCAGGGAGAGACACTGAAGCTTTCTTT. Residues: CSVEAGRDTEAFF.

This clonotype was observed a handful of times. The chain recombines TRBV28 with TRBJ2-7, with 8 positions matching TRBD2. There are 13 residues in the CDR3. V lost 8 bases, J lost 2 bases, and 5 bases stayed unmatched. The germline V gene has CDR1 MDHEN and CDR2 SYDVKM. CDR3 in DNA: TGTGCCAGCGGTATCGGGGGGGCCTACGAGCAGTACGTC. This codes for CASGIGGAYEQYV.

J is TRBJ1-1 and V is TRBV7-2; maybe TRBD1 (5 bases). Deletions cut 1 base from V and 0 bases from J, with 9 bases between. There are 15 residues in the CDR3. Germline CDR1 reads SGHTA; CDR2 reads FQGNSA. CDR3: CASSLEGTMNTEAFF. The CDR3 DNA reads as TGTGCCAGCAGCTTAGAAGGGACCATGAACACTGAAGCTTTCTTT.

The V and J genes are TRBV11-2 and TRBJ2-3; D unresolved. The CDR3 has 15 amino acids. V lost 0 bases to trimming and J lost 0 bases, with 7 bases between them. CDR1 and CDR2 (germline): SGHAT, FQNNGV. CDR3 DNA sequence: TGTGCCAGCAGCTTAGAGGGTTTTAGCACAGATACGCAGTATTTT. Protein sequence: CASSLEGFSTDTQYF.

This clonotype was seen ten or more times. V gene TRBV4-1 combines with J gene TRBJ1-2; weak D call: TRBD1 (6 bases). V gave up 4 bases and J gave up 4 bases, with 16 bases separating them. Germline V gene data show CDR1 as MGHRA and CDR2 as YSYEKL. The CDR3 is 15 residues long. The CDR3 spells CASSPLQGDGYGYTF. CDR3 in DNA: TGCGCCAGCAGCCCTTTACAGGGTGACGGCTATGGCTACACCTTC.

This clonotype has ten or more counts. J is TRBJ2-2 and V is TRBV29-1; D is possibly TRBD2 (6 bases). Germline assignment: CDR1 SQVTM and CDR2 ANQGSEA. V was trimmed by 6 bases and J by 5 bases, leaving 19 bases between them. This CDR3 has 15 residues. CDR3 nucleotides: TGCAGCGTCGGCCTAAGACTAGGGCGGACCGGGGAGCTGTTTTTT. Its protein is CSVGLRLGRTGELFF.

A few counts support this clonotype. The chain is built from TRBV5-5 and TRBJ1-5; 9 bases map to TRBD1. Germline-derived CDR1 and CDR2 are SGHKS and YYEKEE (reference sequence). J was trimmed by 6 bases and V by 0 bases; bases with no gene match: 4. CDR3 length equals 15 residues. The CDR3, as DNA: TGTGCCAGCAGCTTGGGACAGGGGGTCGGTCAGCCCCAGCATTTT. This gives the protein CASSLGQGVGQPQHF.

The gene calls are TRBV5-6 and TRBJ1-2; D possibly corresponds to TRBD1 (5 bases). The CDR3 is 16 residues long. CDR1 SGHDT and CDR2 YYEEEE come from the germline V gene. V was cut by 4 bases and J by 4 bases, with 20 bases left in between. Here the CDR3 reads CASSPKLTVNSYGYTF. The CDR3, as DNA: TGTGCCAGCAGCCCCAAATTGACAGTTAATTCCTATGGCTACACCTTC.

In its sample, this clonotype was seen a few times. The chain combines TRBV12-3 or TRBV12-4 with TRBJ1-1, with D maybe TRBD1 (6 bases). This CDR3 has 14 amino acids. V shed 1 base and J shed 4 bases, with 10 bases lying between them. CDR3 DNA sequence: TGTGCCAGCAGTTTAGGCAGGGGCTCCACTGAAGCTTTCTTT. Its protein product is CASSLGRGSTEAFF.

The CDR3 DNA reads as TGCAGTGCTAGAGGGTCGGCTAGCGGGGGAACCTACGAGCAGTACTTC. Its protein is CSARGSASGGTYEQYF. This chain uses TRBV20-1 with TRBJ2-7, with 10 bases matching TRBD2. Germline CDR1 is DFQATT and CDR2 is SNEGSKA (reference sequence). With 1 base clipped from V and 2 bases from J, the junction kept 8 bases outside the gene matches. The CDR3 totals 16 residues.

This clonotype was seen more than once but under ten times. The chain has TRBV6-5 and TRBJ1-4, with TRBD1 matching over 7 bases. The trim removed 2 bases at V and 10 bases at J, leaving 4 bases unmatched. CDR1 and CDR2 from the germline V gene are MNHEY and SVGAGI. The CDR3 runs to 13 residues. CDR3 sequence reads: CASSYGTEGKLFF. DNA of the CDR3: TGTGCCAGCAGTTACGGGACAGAAGGAAAACTGTTTTTT.

At least ten counts were recorded for this clonotype. The chain is built from TRBV5-1 and TRBJ2-1, with a possible D match to TRBD2 (6 bases). The germline gives CDR1 SGHRS, CDR2 YFSETQ. V lost 4 bases to trimming and J lost 9 bases, with 8 bases between them. The CDR3 length is 11 residues. CDR3 in amino acids: CASSELAEQFF. The CDR3 coding sequence is TGCGCCAGCAGCGAACTAGCTGAGCAGTTCTTC. The full variable domain, with the rest looked up from reference TRBV5-1 and TRBJ2-1, is KAGVTQTPRYLIKTRGQQVTLSCSPISGHRSVSWYQQTPGQGLQFLFEYFSETQRNKGNFPGRFSGRQFSNSRSEMNVSTLELGDSALYLCASSELAEQFFGPGTRLTVL.

This chain connects TRBV7-2 to TRBJ1-1; unclear D gene. From germline, CDR1 is SGHTA and CDR2 FQGNSA. Trimming pared 1 base from V and 4 bases from J, leaving 13 bases between. CDR3 length: 15 amino acids. CDR3 DNA sequence: TGTGCCAGCAGCTTAGTATTTGGGTTGGGCACTGAAGCTTTCTTT. Translating gives CASSLVFGLGTEAFF.

There are a few counts of this clonotype. The chain employs TRBV5-6 and TRBJ2-7; 8 positions agree with TRBD1. CDR1 is SGHDT, CDR2 YYEEEE, per germline. V shed 3 bases, J shed 3 bases, and the junction held 17 bases outside the gene matches. The CDR3 extends over 18 amino acids. CDR3 region: CASSSTGTGTWNVYEQYF. For the CDR3, the DNA is TGTGCCAGCAGCTCCACCGGGACAGGTACTTGGAACGTCTACGAGCAGTACTTC.

This rearrangement joins TRBV24-1 to TRBJ1-2; D perhaps matches TRBD1 (5 bases). This CDR3 contains 14 residues. Germline assignment: CDR1 KGHDR and CDR2 SFDVKD. Trimming took 6 bases from V and 5 from J, leaving 15 bases between them. CDR3 region: CATSQPGMEYGYTF. For the CDR3, the DNA is TGTGCCACCAGTCAACCAGGGATGGAGTATGGCTACACCTTC.

This clonotype showed up just a few times. The chain combines TRBV24-1 with TRBJ2-2; the match to TRBD1 covers 8 bases. V dropped 7 bases and J dropped 3; count of bases not matched to a gene: 0. The germline CDR1 and CDR2 sequences are KGHDR and SFDVKD. The CDR3 is 13 residues long. The CDR3 DNA sequence: TGTGCCACCAGACAGGGGGACACCGGGGAGCTGTTTTTT. This gives the protein CATRQGDTGELFF.

This chain joins TRBV20-1 and TRBJ1-6; D is ambiguous. V lost 2 bases, J lost 0 bases, and 11 bases lay in between. The length of the CDR3 is 16 residues. Germline-derived CDR1 and CDR2 are DFQATT and SNEGSKA (reference sequence). The CDR3 region is CSARPTISSYNSPLHF. CDR3 nucleotides: TGCAGTGCTAGACCCACAATTAGCTCCTATAATTCACCCCTCCACTTT.

The chain couples TRBV19 to TRBJ2-7, with unresolved D. The CDR3 extends over 12 amino acids. Germline loops: CDR1 LNHDA, CDR2 SQIVND (reference sequence). With 6 bases removed from V and 3 bases from J, the gap between germline ends came to 9 bases. CDR3 nucleotides: TGTGCCAGTAGAGGCACCCTCTACGAGCAGTACTTC. Protein sequence: CASRGTLYEQYF.

This clonotype was observed a handful of times. DNA for the CDR3: TGCGCCAGCAGCTTGGCCGGGACTAGTCAAAACATTCAGTACTTC. As protein: CASSLAGTSQNIQYF. The J gene is TRBJ2-4, the V gene TRBV5-1, with 8 bases lining up with TRBD2. J was trimmed by 5 bases and V by 0 bases; bases with no gene match: 4. The CDR3 is made up of 15 amino acids. The germline V gene has CDR1 SGHRS and CDR2 YFSETQ.

CDR3 sequence reads: CASSLDGSDTGELFF. The CDR3 DNA reads TGCGCCAGCAGCTTGGACGGGTCGGATACCGGGGAGCTGTTTTTT. This chain uses TRBV5-1 with TRBJ2-2; D is ambiguous. Per the germline V gene, CDR1 is SGHRS and CDR2 is YFSETQ. The CDR3 spans 15 residues. Deletions cut 0 bases from V and 5 bases from J, with 11 bases between.